In this sample, the clone carrying this T cell receptor beta chain turned up a few times. These data originate in a study of response to subunit inactivated influenza vaccine. Each CDR3 protein gets one entry after TCRdb re-called the RT-PCR reads with MiXCR. The sample includes approximately 230,000 distinct CDR3 sequences, 12% of them seen just once. This clonotype was sampled from a man aged 45-60 years who received an inactivated influenza vaccine. This sample comprised non-naive T cells sorted from PBMCs, obtained 14 to 15 days before vaccination.

The CDR3 protein is CASSPYQNSYEQYF. The CDR3 bases are TGTGCCAGCTCACCATACCAGAATTCCTACGAGCAGTACTTC. This rearrangement joins TRBV18 to TRBJ2-7; D call uncertain. Trimming shortened V by 2 bases and J by 1 base, and 9 bases separated the two germline ends. Germline-derived CDR1 and CDR2 are KGHSH and LQKENI. The CDR3 totals 14 residues.